Listed below are T cell receptor beta chains from one sample, sequenced in a study of T cell responses to AZD1222 COVID-19 vaccine. The table came from immunoSEQ multiplex PCR; TCRdb's copy has only in-frame clones and leaves some out. The sample holds 210,000 or so clones, roughly 94% seen once. The sequencing used peripheral blood, collected 28 days after the second dose of the MenACWY control vaccine. The receptor source for this set is an adult who received the MenACWY meningococcal vaccine as a control. Each CDR3 is given with its conserved first and last residue. The order of the fields is CDR3 length, V gene, D gene, clone size, J gene, CDR3 DNA, CDR3 protein. The D gene is left open where the match is weak. Clone size is given for some rows only: seen once, a few or many times, or a class if the clone is expanded.

12	TRBV27	.	.	TRBJ2-7	TGTGCCAGCAGAGGCTTGTCCTACGAGCAGTACTTC	CASRGLSYEQYF
13	TRBV28	.	.	TRBJ1-2	TGTGCCAGCAGTTTAAACGGCAGGGATGGCTACACCTTC	CASSLNGRDGYTF
14	TRBV6-5	.	.	TRBJ2-7	TGTGCCAGCAGTTACTCTTGGGGGAACTACGAGCAGTACTTC	CASSYSWGNYEQYF
13	TRBV5-1	.	.	TRBJ1-2	TGCGCCAGCAGCTTCGGGGAGAACTATGGCTACACCTTC	CASSFGENYGYTF
15	TRBV19	TRBD1	.	TRBJ1-2	TGTGCCAGTAGACTCGGACAGGAAGCTAACTATGGCTACACCTTC	CASRLGQEANYGYTF
18	TRBV3-1/TRBV3-2	TRBD2	.	TRBJ2-3	TGTGCCAGCAGCCAAGATGTGACTAGCGGGGGTGTCACAGATACGCAGTATTTT	CASSQDVTSGGVTDTQYF
13	TRBV28	TRBD1	.	TRBJ1-1	TGTGCCAGCAGCGTCGGGACAGCCCCTGAAGCTTTCTTT	CASSVGTAPEAFF
16	TRBV10-3	TRBD1	.	TRBJ2-4	TGTGCCATCAGTGAGCCAGGGGGCCTTGCCAAAAACATTCAGTACTTC	CAISEPGGLAKNIQYF
14	TRBV5-1	.	.	TRBJ2-7	TGCGCCAGCAGCTTGGAAGTCAGCACCTACGAGCAGTACTTC	CASSLEVSTYEQYF
15	TRBV28	TRBD1	.	TRBJ2-3	TGTGCCAGCAGTTCAAGACAGGGTACCACAGATACGCAGTATTTT	CASSSRQGTTDTQYF
15	TRBV6-5	.	once	TRBJ2-5	TGTGCCAGCAGCCTAGGGGGGGGCTACCAAGAGACCCAGTACTTC	CASSLGGGYQETQYF
14	TRBV6-6	TRBD1	.	TRBJ2-7	TGTGCCAGCAGTGACCGGGACAGGGGCTACGAGCAGTACTTC	CASSDRDRGYEQYF
15	TRBV27	TRBD1	.	TRBJ2-7	TGTGCCAGCAGTTTTTTGGGACAGGCTGCCTACGAGCAGTACTTC	CASSFLGQAAYEQYF
13	TRBV7-8	.	.	TRBJ2-7	TGTGCCAGCAGCTTAGCGGGGCGGAGAATGCAGTACTTC	CASSLAGRRMQYF
14	TRBV18	.	.	TRBJ2-3	TGTGCCAGCTCACCACCGGCCGGGGCAGATACGCAGTATTTT	CASSPPAGADTQYF
12	TRBV13	.	.	TRBJ1-1	TGTGCCAGCAGCCGGGGGGTTACTGAAGCTTTCTTT	CASSRGVTEAFF